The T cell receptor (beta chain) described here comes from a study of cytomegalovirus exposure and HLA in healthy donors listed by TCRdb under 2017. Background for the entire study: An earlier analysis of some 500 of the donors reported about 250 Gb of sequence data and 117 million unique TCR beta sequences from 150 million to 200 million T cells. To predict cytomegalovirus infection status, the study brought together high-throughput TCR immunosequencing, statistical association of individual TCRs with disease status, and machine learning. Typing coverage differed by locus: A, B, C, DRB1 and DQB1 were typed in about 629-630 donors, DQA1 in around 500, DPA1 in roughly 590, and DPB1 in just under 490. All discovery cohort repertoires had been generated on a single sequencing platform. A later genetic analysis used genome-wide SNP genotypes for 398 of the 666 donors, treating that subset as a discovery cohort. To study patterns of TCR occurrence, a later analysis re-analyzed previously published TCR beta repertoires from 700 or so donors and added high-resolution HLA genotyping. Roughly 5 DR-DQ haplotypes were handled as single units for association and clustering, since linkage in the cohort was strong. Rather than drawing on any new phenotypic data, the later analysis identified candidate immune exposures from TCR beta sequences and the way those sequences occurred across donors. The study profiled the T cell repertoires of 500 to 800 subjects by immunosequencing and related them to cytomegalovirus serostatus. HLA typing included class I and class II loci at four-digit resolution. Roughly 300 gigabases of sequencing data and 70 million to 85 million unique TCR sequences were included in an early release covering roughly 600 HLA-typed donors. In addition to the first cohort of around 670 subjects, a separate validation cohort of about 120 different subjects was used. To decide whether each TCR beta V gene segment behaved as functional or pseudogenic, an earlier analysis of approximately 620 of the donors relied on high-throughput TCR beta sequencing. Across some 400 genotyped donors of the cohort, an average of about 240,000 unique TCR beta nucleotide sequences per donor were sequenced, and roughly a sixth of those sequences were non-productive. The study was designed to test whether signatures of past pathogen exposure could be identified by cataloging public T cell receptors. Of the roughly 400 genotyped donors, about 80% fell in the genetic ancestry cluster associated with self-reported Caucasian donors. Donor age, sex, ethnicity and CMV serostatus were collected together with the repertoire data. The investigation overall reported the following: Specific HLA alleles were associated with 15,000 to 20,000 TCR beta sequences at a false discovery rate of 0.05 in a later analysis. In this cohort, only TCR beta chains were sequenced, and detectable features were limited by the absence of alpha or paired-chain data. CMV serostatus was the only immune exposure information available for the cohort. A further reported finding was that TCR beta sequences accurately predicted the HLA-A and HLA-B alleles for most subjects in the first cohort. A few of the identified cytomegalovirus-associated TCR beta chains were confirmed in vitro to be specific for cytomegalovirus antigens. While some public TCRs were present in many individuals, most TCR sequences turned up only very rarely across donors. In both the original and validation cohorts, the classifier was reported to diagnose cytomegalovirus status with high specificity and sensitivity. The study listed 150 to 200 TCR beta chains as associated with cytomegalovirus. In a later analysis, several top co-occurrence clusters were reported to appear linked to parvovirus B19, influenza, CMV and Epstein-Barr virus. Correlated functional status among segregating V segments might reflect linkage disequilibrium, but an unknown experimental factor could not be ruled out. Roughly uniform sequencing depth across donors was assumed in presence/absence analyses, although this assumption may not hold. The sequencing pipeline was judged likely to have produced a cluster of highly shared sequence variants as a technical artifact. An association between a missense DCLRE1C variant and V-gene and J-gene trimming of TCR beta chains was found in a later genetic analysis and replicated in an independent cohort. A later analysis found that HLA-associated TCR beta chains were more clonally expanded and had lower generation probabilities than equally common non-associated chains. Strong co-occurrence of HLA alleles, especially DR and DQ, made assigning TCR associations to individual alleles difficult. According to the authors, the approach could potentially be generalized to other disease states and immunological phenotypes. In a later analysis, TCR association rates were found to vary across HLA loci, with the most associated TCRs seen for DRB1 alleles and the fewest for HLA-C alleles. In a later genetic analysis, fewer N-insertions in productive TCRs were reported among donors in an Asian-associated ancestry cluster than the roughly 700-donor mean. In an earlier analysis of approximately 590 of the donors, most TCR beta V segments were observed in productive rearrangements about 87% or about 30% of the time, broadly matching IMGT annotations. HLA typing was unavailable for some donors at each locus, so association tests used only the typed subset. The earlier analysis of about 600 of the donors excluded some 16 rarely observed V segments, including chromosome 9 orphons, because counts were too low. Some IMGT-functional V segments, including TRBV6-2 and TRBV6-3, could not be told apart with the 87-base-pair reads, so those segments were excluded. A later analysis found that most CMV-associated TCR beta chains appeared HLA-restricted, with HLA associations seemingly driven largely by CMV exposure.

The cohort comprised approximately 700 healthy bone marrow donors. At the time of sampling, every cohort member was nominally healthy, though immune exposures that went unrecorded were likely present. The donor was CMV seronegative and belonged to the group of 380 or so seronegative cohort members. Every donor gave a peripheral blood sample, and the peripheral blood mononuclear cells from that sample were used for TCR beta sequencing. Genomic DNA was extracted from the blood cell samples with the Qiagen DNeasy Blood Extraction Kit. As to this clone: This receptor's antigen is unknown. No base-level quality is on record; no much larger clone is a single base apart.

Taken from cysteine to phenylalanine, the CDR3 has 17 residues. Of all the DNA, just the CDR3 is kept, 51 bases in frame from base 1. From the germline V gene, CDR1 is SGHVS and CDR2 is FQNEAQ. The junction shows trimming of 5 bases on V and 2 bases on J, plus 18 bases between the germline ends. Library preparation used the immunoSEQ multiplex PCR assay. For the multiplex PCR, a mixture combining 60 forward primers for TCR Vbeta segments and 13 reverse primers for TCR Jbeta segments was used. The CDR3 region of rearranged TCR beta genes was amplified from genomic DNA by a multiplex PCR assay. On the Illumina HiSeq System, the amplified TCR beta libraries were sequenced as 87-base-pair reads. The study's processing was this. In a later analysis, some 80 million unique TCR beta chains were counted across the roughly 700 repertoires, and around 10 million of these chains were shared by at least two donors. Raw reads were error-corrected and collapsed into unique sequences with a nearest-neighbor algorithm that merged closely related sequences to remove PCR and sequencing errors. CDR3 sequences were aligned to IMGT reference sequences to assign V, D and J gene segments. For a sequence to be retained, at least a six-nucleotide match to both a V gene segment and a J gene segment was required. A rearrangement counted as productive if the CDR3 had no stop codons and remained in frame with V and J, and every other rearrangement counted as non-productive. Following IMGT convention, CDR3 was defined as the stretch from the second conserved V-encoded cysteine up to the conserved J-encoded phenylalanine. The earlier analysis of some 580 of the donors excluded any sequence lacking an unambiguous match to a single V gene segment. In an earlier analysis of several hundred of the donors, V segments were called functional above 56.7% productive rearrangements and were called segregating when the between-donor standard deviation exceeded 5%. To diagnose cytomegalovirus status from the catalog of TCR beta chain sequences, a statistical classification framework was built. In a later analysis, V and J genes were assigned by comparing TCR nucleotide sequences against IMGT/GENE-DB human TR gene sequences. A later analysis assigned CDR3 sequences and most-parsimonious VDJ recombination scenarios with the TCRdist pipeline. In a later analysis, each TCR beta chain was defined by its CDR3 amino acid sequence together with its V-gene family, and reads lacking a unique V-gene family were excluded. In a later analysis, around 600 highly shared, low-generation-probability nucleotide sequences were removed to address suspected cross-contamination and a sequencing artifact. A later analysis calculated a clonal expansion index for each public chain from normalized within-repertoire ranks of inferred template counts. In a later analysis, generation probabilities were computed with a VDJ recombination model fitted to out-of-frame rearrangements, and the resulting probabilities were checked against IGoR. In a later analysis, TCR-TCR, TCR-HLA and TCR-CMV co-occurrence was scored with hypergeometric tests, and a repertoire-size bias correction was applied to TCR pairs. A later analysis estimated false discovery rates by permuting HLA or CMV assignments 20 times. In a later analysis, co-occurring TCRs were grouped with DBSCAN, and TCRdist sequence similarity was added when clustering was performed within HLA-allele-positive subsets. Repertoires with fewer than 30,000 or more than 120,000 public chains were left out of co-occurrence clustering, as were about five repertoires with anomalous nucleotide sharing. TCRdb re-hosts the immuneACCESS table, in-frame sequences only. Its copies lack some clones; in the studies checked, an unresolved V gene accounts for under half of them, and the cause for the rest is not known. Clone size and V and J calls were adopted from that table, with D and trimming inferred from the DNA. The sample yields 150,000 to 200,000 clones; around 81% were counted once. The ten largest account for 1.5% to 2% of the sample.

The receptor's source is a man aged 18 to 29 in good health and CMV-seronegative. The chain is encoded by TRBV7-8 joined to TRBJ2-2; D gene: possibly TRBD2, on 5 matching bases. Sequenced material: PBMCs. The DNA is TGTGCCAGCAGCCGACTGCGGAGGCCGACTAACACCGGGGAGCTGTTTTTT. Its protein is CASSRLRRPTNTGELFF.